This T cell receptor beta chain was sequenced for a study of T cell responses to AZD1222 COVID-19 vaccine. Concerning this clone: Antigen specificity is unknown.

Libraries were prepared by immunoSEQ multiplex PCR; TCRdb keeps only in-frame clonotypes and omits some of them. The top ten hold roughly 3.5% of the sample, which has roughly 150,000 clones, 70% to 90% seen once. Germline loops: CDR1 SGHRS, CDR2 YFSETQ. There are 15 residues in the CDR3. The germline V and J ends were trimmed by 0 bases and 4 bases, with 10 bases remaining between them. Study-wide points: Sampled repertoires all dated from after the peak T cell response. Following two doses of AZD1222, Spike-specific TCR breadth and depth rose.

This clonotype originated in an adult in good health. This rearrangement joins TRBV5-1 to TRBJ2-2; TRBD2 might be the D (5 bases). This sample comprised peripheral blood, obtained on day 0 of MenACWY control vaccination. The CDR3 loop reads CASSLVRASTGELFF. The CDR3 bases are TGCGCCAGCAGCTTGGTGAGGGCGAGCACCGGGGAGCTGTTTTTT.